A selection of T cell receptor beta chains follows, all from one sample in a study of blood T cell repertoires in COVID-19. Sequencing used immunoSEQ multiplex PCR; TCRdb keeps in-frame clones, though not all of them. The sample gives approximately 100,000 clones, 85% of which show up once; over 2% is in the top ten. Input material: peripheral blood. Receptors originate from a human donor in a cohort sampled during active COVID-19. The CDR3 runs from the conserved cysteine through the conserved F or W. The D gene is left open where the match is weak. Only some rows state a clone size, as once, few, many or a class for expanded clones.

D,length,V,size,J,CDR3,DNA
TRBD1,14,TRBV28,.,TRBJ2-7,CASSSGQSSYEQYF,TGTGCCAGCAGTTCGGGACAGAGCTCCTACGAGCAGTACTTC
.,15,TRBV7-6,.,TRBJ2-3,CASSQTGYSTDTQYF,TGTGCCAGCAGCCAGACAGGTTACAGCACAGATACGCAGTATTTT
TRBD1,15,TRBV7-9,.,TRBJ1-1,CASSIGTGVNTEAFF,TGTGCCAGCAGCATTGGGACAGGGGTGAACACTGAAGCTTTCTTT
.,13,TRBV2,.,TRBJ1-4,CASIPMSDEKLFF,TGTGCCAGCATACCAATGTCGGATGAAAAACTGTTTTTT
.,16,TRBV3-1/TRBV3-2,.,TRBJ2-3,CASSQDVRTRGDTQYF,TGTGCCAGCAGCCAAGACGTCAGAACGCGAGGAGATACGCAGTATTTT
.,16,TRBV21-1,.,TRBJ2-1,CASRGFLAGEDAEQFF,TGTGCCAGCCGAGGGTTTCTAGCGGGAGAGGACGCTGAGCAGTTCTTC
TRBD1,15,TRBV14,.,TRBJ2-7,CASSAGGQSSYEQYF,TGTGCCAGCAGCGCAGGGGGACAGTCCTCCTACGAGCAGTACTTC
TRBD1,13,TRBV6-5,once,TRBJ1-1,CASRGQGGNEAFF,TGTGCCAGCAGGGGACAGGGGGGTAATGAAGCTTTCTTT
TRBD2,13,TRBV5-1,.,TRBJ2-5,CASSLGGGETQYF,TGCGCCAGCAGCTTGGGCGGGGGGGAGACCCAGTACTTC
.,14,TRBV7-3,.,TRBJ1-1,CASSLNSQGTEAFF,TGTGCCAGCAGCTTAAACTCGCAGGGCACTGAAGCTTTCTTT
TRBD1,15,TRBV28,.,TRBJ2-3,CASRSRGRGTDTQYF,TGTGCCAGCAGAAGCAGGGGGAGAGGCACAGATACGCAGTATTTT
.,13,TRBV28,.,TRBJ2-5,CASSRTVEQTQYF,TGTGCCAGCAGTCGGACAGTGGAGCAGACCCAGTACTTC
TRBD1,16,TRBV12-5,.,TRBJ1-3,CASGLDRTGGGNTIYF,TGTGCTAGTGGTTTGGATCGGACAGGGGGTGGAAACACCATATATTTT
TRBD1,14,TRBV6-5,.,TRBJ2-5,CATQDRVGGETQYF,TGTGCCACCCAGGACAGGGTTGGAGGAGAGACCCAGTACTTC
TRBD2,16,TRBV12-5,.,TRBJ2-3,CASGVGTSGLTDTQYF,TGTGCTAGTGGTGTCGGGACTAGCGGGCTCACAGATACGCAGTATTTT
TRBD2,13,TRBV12-3/TRBV12-4,.,TRBJ2-1,CASSVTTSGGQFF,TGTGCCAGCAGTGTGACGACTAGCGGAGGGCAGTTCTTC
TRBD1,16,TRBV9,few,TRBJ2-3,CASSLNPGTVPDTQYF,TGTGCCAGCAGCTTGAATCCCGGGACAGTACCAGATACGCAGTATTTT
.,15,TRBV4-1,.,TRBJ1-5,CASSQVPGTYQPQHF,TGCGCCAGCAGCCAAGTTCCAGGTACCTATCAGCCCCAGCATTTT
.,17,TRBV7-2,.,TRBJ1-5,CASSVTGIHSSNQPQHF,TGTGCCAGCAGCGTTACAGGGATCCATAGTAGCAATCAGCCCCAGCATTTT
.,14,TRBV28,.,TRBJ2-5,CASSLARFQETQYF,TGTGCCAGCAGTTTAGCCAGGTTTCAAGAGACCCAGTACTTC
.,13,TRBV25-1,.,TRBJ1-1,CASSPQGNTEAFF,TGTGCCAGCAGTCCCCAGGGAAACACTGAAGCTTTCTTT
.,13,TRBV6-1,.,TRBJ1-2,CASSEGTAPGYTF,TGTGCCAGCAGTGAAGGAACTGCCCCTGGCTACACCTTC
TRBD1,16,TRBV3-1/TRBV3-2,.,TRBJ2-2,CASSQDSTGMAGELFF,TGTGCCAGCAGCCAAGATTCGACAGGGATGGCCGGGGAGCTGTTTTTT
.,11,TRBV19,.,TRBJ1-2,CASSTGDGYTF,TGTGCCAGTAGTACAGGGGACGGCTACACCTTC
.,16,TRBV30,once,TRBJ1-3,CAWSLFSGYSGNTIYF,TGTGCCTGGAGTCTCTTTTCAGGGTACTCTGGAAACACCATATATTTT
.,14,TRBV5-1,.,TRBJ1-2,CASSSPRTIYGYTF,TGCGCCAGCAGCTCCCCCCGGACTATCTATGGCTACACCTTC
.,16,TRBV4-2,.,TRBJ2-7,CASSQDGAGFSYEQYF,TGTGCCAGCAGCCAAGATGGAGCCGGGTTCTCCTACGAGCAGTACTTC
.,12,TRBV12-3/TRBV12-4,.,TRBJ2-1,CAISRGYDEQFF,TGTGCCATCTCCAGAGGGTATGATGAGCAGTTCTTC
.,14,TRBV10-1,.,TRBJ2-3,CASSEGQGTDTQYF,TGCGCCAGCAGTGAGGGGCAGGGCACAGATACGCAGTATTTT
.,13,TRBV19,.,TRBJ2-7,CASSSDYPYEQYF,TGTGCCAGTAGCTCGGACTACCCCTACGAGCAGTACTTC
TRBD1,18,TRBV7-6,.,TRBJ2-7,CASSAVPGYQGASYEQYF,TGTGCCAGCAGCGCCGTACCGGGATACCAGGGGGCAAGCTACGAGCAGTACTTC
.,12,TRBV28,.,TRBJ2-1,CASSRSYNEQFF,TGTGCCAGCAGTCGTTCGTACAATGAGCAGTTCTTC
.,14,TRBV29-1,.,TRBJ1-1,CSAVGTLSGTEAFF,TGCAGCGCCGTGGGGACACTAAGTGGTACTGAAGCTTTCTTT
TRBD1,14,TRBV5-1,.,TRBJ1-1,CASSFVQGATEAFF,TGCGCCAGCAGCTTCGTCCAGGGGGCGACTGAAGCTTTCTTT
TRBD1,12,TRBV29-1,.,TRBJ1-1,CSVSGTAGEAFF,TGCAGCGTTAGTGGGACAGCTGGAGAAGCTTTCTTT
TRBD1,15,TRBV28,.,TRBJ2-7,CASSPITGGSYEQYF,TGTGCCAGCAGCCCCATAACAGGGGGCTCCTACGAGCAGTACTTC
TRBD1,14,TRBV18,.,TRBJ1-6,CASSADRGTSPLHF,TGTGCCAGCTCAGCGGACAGGGGCACTTCACCCCTCCACTTT
TRBD1,14,TRBV2,few,TRBJ1-2,CASTRDRGDYGYTF,TGTGCCAGCACCCGGGACAGGGGTGACTATGGCTACACCTTC
.,16,TRBV27,.,TRBJ2-6,CASSRRGEAGANVLTF,TGTGCCAGCAGCAGAAGGGGCGAGGCTGGGGCCAACGTCCTGACTTTC
.,16,TRBV7-9,.,TRBJ1-2,CASSLVSGPLNYGYTF,TGTGCCAGCAGCTTAGTTTCAGGGCCACTAAACTATGGCTACACCTTC